Following are 5 T cell receptor beta chains from one sample sequenced in a study of cytotoxic CD8 clonotypes in ibrutinib-treated CLL. Method: immunoSEQ multiplex PCR; TCRdb's copy keeps in-frame clones and lacks some. The data contain 15,000 or so clones, roughly two thirds of them seen just once; the ten biggest clones take up over 15%. This sample comprised PBMCs, obtained before ibrutinib treatment. The receptors derive from a human donor with chronic lymphocytic leukemia.

In DNA form, the CDR3 reads TGTGCCAGCAGCTTGAGACAAGAGACCCAGTACTTC. Its protein is CASSLRQETQYF. This sequence joins TRBV7-8 and TRBJ2-5, with unresolved D. The germline V gene encodes CDR1 SGHVS and CDR2 FQNEAQ. This CDR3 contains 12 residues. Trimming cost V 3 bases and J 2 bases, with 4 bases left between them. The full variable domain, with the rest looked up from reference TRBV7-8 and TRBJ2-5, is GAGVSQSPRYKVAKRGQDVALRCDPISGHVSLFWYQQALGQGPEFLTYFQNEAQLDKSGLPSDRFFAERPEGSVSTLKIQRTQQEDSAVYLCASSLRQETQYFGPGTRLLVL.

This chain joins TRBV29-1 and TRBJ2-1, with D unresolved. Germline-derived CDR1 and CDR2 are SQVTM and ANQGSEA. The V end lost 2 bases, the J end lost 9 bases, and 14 bases lay between the germline ends. The CDR3 covers 13 residues. The CDR3 DNA reads TGCAGCGTTGAATACAAGGTTTTCGGTGAGCAGTTCTTC. Amino acid sequence: CSVEYKVFGEQFF.

The rearrangement links TRBV6-6 to TRBJ2-5, with 7 nucleotides matching TRBD1. Germline loops: CDR1 MNHNY, CDR2 SVGAGI (reference sequence). With 6 bases clipped from V and 5 bases from J, the junction kept 9 bases outside the gene matches. The CDR3 runs to 14 residues. The CDR3 coding sequence is TGTGCCAGCAGCCAACAGGGGTCACGGGAGACCCAGTACTTC. It yields the protein CASSQQGSRETQYF.

The rearrangement uses TRBV7-9 and TRBJ2-1; 10 nucleotides align to TRBD1. V lost 1 base to trimming and J lost 6 bases; unmatched junction nucleotides: 0. CDR1 and CDR2 (germline): SEHNR, FQNEAQ (reference sequence). This CDR3 comprises 14 residues. The CDR3 bases are TGTGCCAGCAGCTTAGGGACAGGGGGCAATGAGCAGTTCTTC. Translated, it gives CASSLGTGGNEQFF.

V usage is TRBV7-6 and J usage is TRBJ2-5; no definite D call. V shed 0 bases and J shed 5 bases, with 10 bases lying between them. Germline loops: CDR1 SGHVS, CDR2 FNYEAQ. The CDR3 covers 14 residues. The CDR3 DNA reads TGTGCCAGCAGCTTAGCCTGGGCGGAGGAGACCCAGTACTTC. The encoded protein is CASSLAWAEETQYF.